This TCR beta chain was obtained from a study of cytomegalovirus exposure and HLA in healthy donors. The study ran its PCR with 60 Vbeta and 13 Jbeta primers. Sequenced by immunoSEQ multiplex PCR; TCRdb stores in-frame clones only, minus some. The table lists about 160,000 clones. Sequencing was performed on PBMCs. The TCR was taken from a man between 25 and 39 years old in good health and CMV-seronegative.

The DNA for the CDR3 is TGTGCCAGCAGGCCTACAGGGGGCTTTTGGACTGAAGCTTTCTTT. It specifies CASRPTGGFWTEAFF. This chain connects TRBV13 to TRBJ1-1; 9 bases are a match to TRBD1. The CDR3 runs to 15 residues. In germline, CDR1 is PRHDT, CDR2 FYEKMQ (reference sequence). V trimming: 6 bases; J trimming: 5 bases; junction bases outside the gene matches: 10.